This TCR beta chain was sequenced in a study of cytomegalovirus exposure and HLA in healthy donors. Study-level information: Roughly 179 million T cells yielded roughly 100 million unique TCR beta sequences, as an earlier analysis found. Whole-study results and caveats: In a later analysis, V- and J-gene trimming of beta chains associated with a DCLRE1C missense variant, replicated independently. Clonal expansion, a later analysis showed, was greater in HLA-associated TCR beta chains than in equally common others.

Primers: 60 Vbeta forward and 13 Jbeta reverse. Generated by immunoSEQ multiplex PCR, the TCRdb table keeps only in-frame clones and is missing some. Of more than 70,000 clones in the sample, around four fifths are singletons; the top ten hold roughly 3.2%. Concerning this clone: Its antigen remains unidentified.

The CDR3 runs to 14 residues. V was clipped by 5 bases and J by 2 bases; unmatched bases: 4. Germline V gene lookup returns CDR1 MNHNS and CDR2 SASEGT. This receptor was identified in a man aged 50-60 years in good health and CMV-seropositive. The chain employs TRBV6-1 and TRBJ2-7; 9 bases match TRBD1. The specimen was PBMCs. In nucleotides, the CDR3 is TGTGCCAGCAGTCGACAGGGGGAAACCTACGAGCAGTACTTC. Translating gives CASSRQGETYEQYF.